This is a list of T cell receptor beta chains from one sample in a study of OX40 agonist ivuxolimab in advanced cancers. Sequencing was performed with immunoSEQ multiplex PCR; in TCRdb, only in-frame clones are kept and a portion is missing. The sample lists roughly 62,000 clones; approximately 90% were seen once. The sample here was CD4+ or CD8+ T cells sorted from blood, taken in a trial of the OX40 agonist ivuxolimab. All receptors come from an adult with an advanced solid tumor such as melanoma, head and neck, liver or kidney cancer. CDR3s include the opening cysteine and the closing phenylalanine or tryptophan. A D gene is named only where the DNA matches it firmly. Size is omitted from some rows. Given values are once, few, many or a class for expanded clones.

abundance,v_gene,d_gene,j_gene,CDR3nt,CDR3aa
NA,TRBV5-1,NA,TRBJ1-4,TGCGCCAGCAGCTTGGGCCAGGGAAATGAAAAACTGTTTTTT,CASSLGQGNEKLFF
NA,TRBV28,NA,TRBJ2-7,TGTGCCAGCAGTCTAAGGGGACCCGGGGCCTACGAGCAGTACTTC,CASSLRGPGAYEQYF
NA,TRBV6-6,NA,TRBJ2-5,TGTGCCAGCCTCACAGAAAAGACCCAGTACTTC,CASLTEKTQYF
NA,TRBV7-9,NA,TRBJ2-1,TGTGCCAGCAGCCTAGGGTCCGGATTCTCCTACAATGAGCAGTTCTTC,CASSLGSGFSYNEQFF
NA,TRBV6-4,NA,TRBJ1-1,TGTGCCAGCACCCTAGACAGGCTAAGGGTCATGAACACTGAAGCTTTCTTT,CASTLDRLRVMNTEAFF
NA,TRBV2,NA,TRBJ2-5,TGTGCCAGCAGCGAGTTTGGGCGAGGGGTTGGGGAGACCCAGTACTTC,CASSEFGRGVGETQYF
once,TRBV29-1,NA,TRBJ2-7,TGCAGCGTTGAAGAGGACTCACTGTACGAGCAGTACTTC,CSVEEDSLYEQYF
NA,TRBV4-1,NA,TRBJ2-1,TGCGCCAGCAGCCAAGCCGCCTCGGGAGCTTACAATGAGCAGTTCTTC,CASSQAASGAYNEQFF
NA,TRBV15,TRBD2,TRBJ2-1,TGTGCCACCAGCAGAGATGGGGGGTGGACTAGCCACAATGAGCAGTTCTTC,CATSRDGGWTSHNEQFF
few,TRBV4-2,NA,TRBJ2-1,TGTGCCAGCAGCCAAGAGGTCATCAATGAGCAGTTCTTC,CASSQEVINEQFF
NA,TRBV15,NA,TRBJ2-5,TGTGCCACCAGCAGAGGGTCGGTACCTACACAAGAGACCCAGTACTTC,CATSRGSVPTQETQYF
once,TRBV6-5,NA,TRBJ2-4,TGTGCCAGCAGTTCCCCCCAGGGAAGGAACATTCAGTACTTC,CASSSPQGRNIQYF
NA,TRBV7-2,TRBD2,TRBJ2-7,TGTGCCAGCAGCGTGTCGGGAGGGACCTACGAGCAGTACTTC,CASSVSGGTYEQYF
NA,TRBV28,TRBD1,TRBJ2-3,TGTGCCAGCAGTCCCCCCCGGGACAGAACCAGGTATTTT,CASSPPRDRTRYF
NA,TRBV19,NA,TRBJ2-3,TGTGCCAGTAGCGCACTAGTCACAGATACGCAGTATTTT,CASSALVTDTQYF
NA,TRBV4-3,TRBD2,TRBJ2-1,TGCGCCAGCAGCCGCCTAGCGGACTCCTACAATGAGCAGTTCTTC,CASSRLADSYNEQFF
NA,TRBV28,TRBD2,TRBJ2-7,TGTGCCAGCAGTTTCCGAGGACTAGCGCAAGTAGCGTTCGAGCAGTACTTC,CASSFRGLAQVAFEQYF